This TCR beta chain was recovered during a study of blood T cell repertoires in COVID-19. Study details: Sites across the United States, Italy and Spain contributed samples from acute and convalescent COVID-19. T cells, B-cell-depleted T cells, or PBMCs provided the cDNA or gDNA that served as material.

The CDR3 has 15 residues. The germline gives CDR1 SGHRS, CDR2 YFSETQ. The germline V and J ends were trimmed by 1 base and 7 bases, with 12 bases remaining between them. Assay: immunoSEQ multiplex PCR; the TCRdb copy retains only in-frame clones and omits some. The sample contains about 110,000 clones, approximately 67% of which appear only once. The clonotype comes from a woman aged 55-69 years with acute or convalescent COVID-19. Sequenced input: peripheral blood. The genes are TRBV5-1 and TRBJ1-6, with D unclear. The DNA of the CDR3 is TGCGCCAGCAGCTTGACGGGGTCGGGCAATTCACCCCTCCACTTT. As protein: CASSLTGSGNSPLHF.